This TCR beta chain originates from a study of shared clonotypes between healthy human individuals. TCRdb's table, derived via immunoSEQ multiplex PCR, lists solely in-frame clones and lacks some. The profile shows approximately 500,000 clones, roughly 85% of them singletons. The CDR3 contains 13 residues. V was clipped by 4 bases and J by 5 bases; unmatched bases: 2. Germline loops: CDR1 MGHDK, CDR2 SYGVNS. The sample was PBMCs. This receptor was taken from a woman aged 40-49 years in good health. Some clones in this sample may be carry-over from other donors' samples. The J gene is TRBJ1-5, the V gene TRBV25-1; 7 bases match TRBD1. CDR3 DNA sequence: TGTGCCAGCAGTGTCACAGGGGATCAGCCCCAGCATTTT. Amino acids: CASSVTGDQPQHF. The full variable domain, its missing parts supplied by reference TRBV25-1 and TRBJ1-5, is EADIYQTPRYLVIGTGKKITLECSQTMGHDKMYWYQQDPGMELHLIHYSYGVNSTEKGDLSSESTVSRIRTEHFPLTLESARPSHTSQYLCASSVTGDQPQHFGDGTRLSIL.